This T cell receptor beta chain was obtained from a study of T-cell memory formation after mild COVID-19. Turning to the study itself: Most TCR clusters belonged to a single donor.

A word on this clonotype: Antigen unknown. Because the CDR3's place on the DNA is in doubt, the DNA is left out and the CDR3 is given as listed by TCRdb.

TCRdb fed the 5' RACE reads into MiXCR, producing one record per CDR3 protein. This sample has about 470,000 distinct CDR3 sequences, with 25% found just once. Study-level points and caveats: Day 15 to 85 contractors were CD4/CD8 balanced; later expanders leaned CD4+. Pre-infection memory held some responding clones, suggesting pre-existing cross-reactive T cells responded.

The CDR3 region is 16 residues in length, termini included. The chain uses TRBV21-1 and TRBJ2-1; the DNA was not used to check the table's D call, TRBD2. TRBV21-1 counts as a pseudogene. Input material: PBMCs or a T cell subset sorted from them (not recorded which). This TCR derives from an adult woman who had mild COVID-19 (a few samples of this study predate the infection). Cell type and time point are not known. The CDR3 sequence is CASSKVGAGAYNEQFF.